This TCR beta chain was sequenced in a study of cytomegalovirus exposure and HLA in healthy donors. Study results and caveats: Testing in vitro showed a few CMV-associated chains specific for CMV antigens. Overall, approximately 180 TCR beta chains were annotated as cytomegalovirus-associated.

V was cut by 2 bases and J by 6 bases, with 15 bases left in between. Germline V gene data show CDR1 as LNHDA and CDR2 as SQIVND (reference sequence). The CDR3 is made up of 15 amino acids. Data came from immunoSEQ multiplex PCR; TCRdb stores just in-frame clones and leaves some out. The table has 150,000 or so clones, approximately 86% seen once. In regard to this clone: Its specificity is not known.

The sequence came from a man between 18 and 29 years old in good health and CMV-seropositive. Sequenced material: PBMCs. This chain joins TRBV19 and TRBJ2-3, with a tentative D call TRBD2 (6 bases). The CDR3 reads CASSIQGNGRDTQYF. The CDR3 bases are TGTGCCAGTAGTATACAAGGCAATGGGAGGGATACGCAGTATTTT. Looking up the rest from reference TRBV19 and TRBJ2-3 gives the full variable domain: DGGITQSPKYLFRKEGQNVTLSCEQNLNHDAMYWYRQDPGQGLRLIYYSQIVNDFQKGDIAEGYSVSREKKESFPLTVTSAQKNPTAFYLCASSIQGNGRDTQYFGPGTRLTVL.